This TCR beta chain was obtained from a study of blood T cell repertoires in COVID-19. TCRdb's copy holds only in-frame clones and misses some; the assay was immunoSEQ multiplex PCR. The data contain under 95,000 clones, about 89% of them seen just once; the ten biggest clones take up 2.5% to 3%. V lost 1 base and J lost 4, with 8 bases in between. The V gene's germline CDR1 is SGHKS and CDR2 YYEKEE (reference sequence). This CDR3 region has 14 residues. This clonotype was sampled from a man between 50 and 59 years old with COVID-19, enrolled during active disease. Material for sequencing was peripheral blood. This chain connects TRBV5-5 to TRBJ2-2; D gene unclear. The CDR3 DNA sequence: TGTGCCAGCAGCTTGTTAGGCGGCACCGGGGAGCTGTTTTTT. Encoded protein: CASSLLGGTGELFF.